The 3 T cell receptor beta chains presented below share a single source sample, sequenced in a study of PD-L1 blockade in urothelial cancer. The repertoire was sequenced with immunoSEQ multiplex PCR; TCRdb's copy has only in-frame clones and lacks some. Of approximately 83,000 clones detected, approximately 87% appear once; the ten largest clones hold under 8.5%. Time point: peripheral blood 6 weeks after treatment start. The starting material was PBMCs, obtained around atezolizumab (anti-PD-L1) treatment. The receptor set was obtained from a man in his 70s with urothelial cancer.

V is TRBV6-6 and J is TRBJ1-2; D not resolved. V was pared by 6 bases and J by 8 bases, with 16 bases between. Germline V gene data show CDR1 as MNHNY and CDR2 as SVGAGI (reference sequence). CDR3 size: 13 residues. Here the CDR3 DNA reads TGTGCCAGCAGCCAAGAATCCTCGGGAGGCTACACCTTC. This encodes CASSQESSGGYTF.

This clone was counted a few times. This chain connects TRBV10-2 to TRBJ1-1; a possible D gene is TRBD1 (5 bases). V lost 3 bases and J lost 0, with 17 bases in between. The CDR3 runs to 17 residues. In germline, CDR1 is WSHSY, CDR2 SAAADI. The CDR3 reads CASSDLPGGDMNTEAFF. CDR3 DNA: TGCGCCAGCAGTGACCTACCGGGGGGAGACATGAACACTGAAGCTTTCTTT.

This clone has just a few counts. The chain uses TRBV19 and TRBJ1-5; D remains unclear. Germline CDR1 is LNHDA and CDR2 is SQIVND (reference sequence). V lost 3 bases and J 3 bases, leaving 15 bases between the germline ends. The CDR3 totals 16 residues. The CDR3 sequence is CASSIYLTGINQPQHF. For the CDR3, the DNA is TGTGCCAGTAGTATCTACCTAACGGGGATCAATCAGCCCCAGCATTTT.